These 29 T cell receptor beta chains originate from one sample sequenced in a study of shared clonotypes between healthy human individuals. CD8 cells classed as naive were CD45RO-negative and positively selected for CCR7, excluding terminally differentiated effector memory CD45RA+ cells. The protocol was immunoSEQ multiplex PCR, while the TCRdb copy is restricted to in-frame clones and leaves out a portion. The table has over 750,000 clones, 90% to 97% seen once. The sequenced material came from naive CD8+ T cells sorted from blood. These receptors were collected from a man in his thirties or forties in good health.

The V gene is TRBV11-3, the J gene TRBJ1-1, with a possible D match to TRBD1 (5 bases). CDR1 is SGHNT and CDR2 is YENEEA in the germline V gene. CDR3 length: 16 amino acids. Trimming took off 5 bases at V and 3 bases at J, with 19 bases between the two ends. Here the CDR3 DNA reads TGTGCCAGCAGCGCGGCCTCGGGGGGTCGGGACACTGAAGCTTTCTTT. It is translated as CASSAASGGRDTEAFF. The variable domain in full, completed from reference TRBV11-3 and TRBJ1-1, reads EAGVVQSPRYKIIEKKQPVAFWCNPISGHNTLYWYLQNLGQGPELLIRYENEEAVDDSQLPKDRFSAERLKGVDSTLKIQPAELGDSAVYLCASSAASGGRDTEAFFGQGTRLTVV.

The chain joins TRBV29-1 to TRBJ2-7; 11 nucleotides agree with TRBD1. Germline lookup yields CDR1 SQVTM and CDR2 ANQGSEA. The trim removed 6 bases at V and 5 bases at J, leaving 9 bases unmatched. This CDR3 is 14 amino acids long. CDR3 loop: CSVDPGQGVNEQYF. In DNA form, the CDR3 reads TGCAGCGTGGACCCGGGACAGGGGGTCAACGAGCAGTACTTC.

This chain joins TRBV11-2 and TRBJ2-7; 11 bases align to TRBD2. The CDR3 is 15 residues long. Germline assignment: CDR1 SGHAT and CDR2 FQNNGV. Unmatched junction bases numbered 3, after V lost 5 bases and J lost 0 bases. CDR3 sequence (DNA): TGTGCCAGCAGCGTGACTAGCGGGACCTCCTACGAGCAGTACTTC. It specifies CASSVTSGTSYEQYF.

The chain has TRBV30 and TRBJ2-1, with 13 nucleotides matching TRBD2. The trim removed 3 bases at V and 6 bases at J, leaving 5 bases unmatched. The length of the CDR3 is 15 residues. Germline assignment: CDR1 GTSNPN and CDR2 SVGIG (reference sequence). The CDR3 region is CAWRGTSGRVNEQFF. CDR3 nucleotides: TGTGCCTGGAGGGGAACTAGCGGGAGGGTCAATGAGCAGTTCTTC.

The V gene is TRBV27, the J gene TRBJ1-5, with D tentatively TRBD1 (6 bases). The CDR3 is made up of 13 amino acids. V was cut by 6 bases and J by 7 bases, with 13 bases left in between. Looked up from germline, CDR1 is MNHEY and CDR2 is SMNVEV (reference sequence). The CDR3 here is CASRGARGQPQHF. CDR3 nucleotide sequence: TGTGCCAGCAGGGGGGCGCGGGGGCAGCCCCAGCATTTT.

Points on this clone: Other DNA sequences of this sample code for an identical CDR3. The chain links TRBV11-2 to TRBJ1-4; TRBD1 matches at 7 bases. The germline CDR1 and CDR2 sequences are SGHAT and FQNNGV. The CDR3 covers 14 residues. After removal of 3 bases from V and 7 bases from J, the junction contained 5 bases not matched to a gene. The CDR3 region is CASSLEGAGEKLFF. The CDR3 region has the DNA TGTGCCAGCAGCTTGGAGGGGGCAGGTGAAAAACTGTTTTTT.

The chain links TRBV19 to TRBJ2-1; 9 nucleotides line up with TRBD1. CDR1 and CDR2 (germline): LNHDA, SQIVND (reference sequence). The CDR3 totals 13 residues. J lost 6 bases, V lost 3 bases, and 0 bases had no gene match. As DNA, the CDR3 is TGTGCCAGTAGTATGGGACAGGGCAATGAGCAGTTCTTC. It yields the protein CASSMGQGNEQFF. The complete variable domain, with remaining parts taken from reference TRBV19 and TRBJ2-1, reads DGGITQSPKYLFRKEGQNVTLSCEQNLNHDAMYWYRQDPGQGLRLIYYSQIVNDFQKGDIAEGYSVSREKKESFPLTVTSAQKNPTAFYLCASSMGQGNEQFFGPGTRLTVL.

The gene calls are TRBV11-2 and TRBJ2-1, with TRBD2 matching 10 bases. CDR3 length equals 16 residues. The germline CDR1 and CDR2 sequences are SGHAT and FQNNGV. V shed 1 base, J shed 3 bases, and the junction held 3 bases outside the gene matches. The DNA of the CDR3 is TGTGCCAGCAGCTTAGGAGCGGGAGGGGACTACAATGAGCAGTTCTTC. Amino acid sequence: CASSLGAGGDYNEQFF.

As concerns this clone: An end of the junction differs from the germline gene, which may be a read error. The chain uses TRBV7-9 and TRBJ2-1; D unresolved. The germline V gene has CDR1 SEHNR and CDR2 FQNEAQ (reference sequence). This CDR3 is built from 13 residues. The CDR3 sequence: CASSLASFNEQFF. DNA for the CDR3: TGTGCCAGCAGCTTAGCCTCCTTCAATGAGCAGTTCTTC.

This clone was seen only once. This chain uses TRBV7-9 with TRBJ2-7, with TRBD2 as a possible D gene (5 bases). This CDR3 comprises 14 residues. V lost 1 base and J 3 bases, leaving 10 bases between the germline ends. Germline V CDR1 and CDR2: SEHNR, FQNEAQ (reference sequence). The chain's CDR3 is CASSLVASNYEQYF. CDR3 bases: TGTGCCAGCAGCTTAGTGGCTAGCAACTACGAGCAGTACTTC.

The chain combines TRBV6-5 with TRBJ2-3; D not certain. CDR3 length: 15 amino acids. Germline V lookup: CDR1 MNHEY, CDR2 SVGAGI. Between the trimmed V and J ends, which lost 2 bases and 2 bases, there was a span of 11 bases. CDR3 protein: CASSYGPIYTDTQYF. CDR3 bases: TGTGCCAGCAGTTACGGGCCGATATACACAGATACGCAGTATTTT.

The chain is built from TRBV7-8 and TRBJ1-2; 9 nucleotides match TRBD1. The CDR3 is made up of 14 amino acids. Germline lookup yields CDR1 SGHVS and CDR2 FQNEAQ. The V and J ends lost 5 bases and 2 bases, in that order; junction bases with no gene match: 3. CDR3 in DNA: TGTGCCAGCAGCCCCGGACAGGGGAACTATGGCTACACCTTC. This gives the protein CASSPGQGNYGYTF.

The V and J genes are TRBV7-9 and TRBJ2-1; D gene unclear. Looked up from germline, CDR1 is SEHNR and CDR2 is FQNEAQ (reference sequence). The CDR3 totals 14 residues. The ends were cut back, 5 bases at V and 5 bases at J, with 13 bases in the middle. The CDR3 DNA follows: TGTGCCAGCAGCCCGAGGCTGCCCGACAATGAGCAGTTCTTC. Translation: CASSPRLPDNEQFF.

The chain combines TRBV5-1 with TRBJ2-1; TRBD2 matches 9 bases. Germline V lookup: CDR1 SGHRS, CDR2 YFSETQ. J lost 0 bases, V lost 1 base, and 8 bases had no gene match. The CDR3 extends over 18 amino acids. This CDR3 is CASSLRTSDAYSYNEQFF. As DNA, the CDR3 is TGCGCCAGCAGCTTGCGGACTAGCGATGCTTACTCCTACAATGAGCAGTTCTTC.

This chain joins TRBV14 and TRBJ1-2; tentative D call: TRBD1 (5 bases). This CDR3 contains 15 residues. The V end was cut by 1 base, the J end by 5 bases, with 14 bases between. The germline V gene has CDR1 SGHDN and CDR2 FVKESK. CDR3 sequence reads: CASSQAAGLSYGYTF. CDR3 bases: TGTGCCAGCAGCCAAGCCGCAGGGCTCTCGTATGGCTACACCTTC.

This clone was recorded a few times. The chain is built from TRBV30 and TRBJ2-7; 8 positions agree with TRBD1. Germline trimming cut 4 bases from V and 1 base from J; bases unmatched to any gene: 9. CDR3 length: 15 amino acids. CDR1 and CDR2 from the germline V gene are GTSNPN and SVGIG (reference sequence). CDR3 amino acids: CAWTPRTGISYEQYF. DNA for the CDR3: TGTGCCTGGACCCCAAGGACAGGGATTTCCTACGAGCAGTACTTC. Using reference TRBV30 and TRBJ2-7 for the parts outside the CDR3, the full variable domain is SQTIHQWPATLVQPVGSPLSLECTVEGTSNPNLYWYRQAAGRGLQLLFYSVGIGQISSEVPQNLSASRPQDRQFILSSKKLLLSDSGFYLCAWTPRTGISYEQYFGPGTRLTVT.

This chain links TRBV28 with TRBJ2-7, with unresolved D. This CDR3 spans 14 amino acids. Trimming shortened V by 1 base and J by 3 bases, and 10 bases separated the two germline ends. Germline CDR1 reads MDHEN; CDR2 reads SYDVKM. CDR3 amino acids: CASSLYGLVYEQYF. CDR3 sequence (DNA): TGTGCCAGCAGTTTATATGGCCTAGTCTACGAGCAGTACTTC.

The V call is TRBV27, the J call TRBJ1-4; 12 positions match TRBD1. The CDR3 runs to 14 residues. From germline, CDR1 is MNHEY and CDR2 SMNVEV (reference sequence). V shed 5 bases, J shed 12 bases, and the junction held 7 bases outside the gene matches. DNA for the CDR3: TGTGCCAGCAGTGGGGACAGGGGGCTCTCGGAACTGTTTTTT. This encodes CASSGDRGLSELFF. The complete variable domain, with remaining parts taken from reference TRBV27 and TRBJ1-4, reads EAQVTQNPRYLITVTGKKLTVTCSQNMNHEYMSWYRQDPGLGLRQIYYSMNVEVTDKGDVPEGYKVSRKEKRNFPLILESPSPNQTSLYFCASSGDRGLSELFFGSGTQLSVL.

Here the CDR3 DNA reads TGTGCCAGCAGCTTAGAGGCTTCGACTGAAGCTTTCTTT. Residues: CASSLEASTEAFF. V gene TRBV13 combines with J gene TRBJ1-1; D is undetermined. Deletions cut 1 base from V and 5 bases from J, with 8 bases between. Germline-derived CDR1 and CDR2 are PRHDT and FYEKMQ (reference sequence). The CDR3 contains 13 residues. Based on the CDR3 plus reference TRBV13 and TRBJ1-1, the full variable domain is AAGVIQSPRHLIKEKRETATLKCYPIPRHDTVYWYQQGPGQDPQFLISFYEKMQSDKGSIPDRFSAQQFSDYHSELNMSSLELGDSALYFCASSLEASTEAFFGQGTRLTVV.

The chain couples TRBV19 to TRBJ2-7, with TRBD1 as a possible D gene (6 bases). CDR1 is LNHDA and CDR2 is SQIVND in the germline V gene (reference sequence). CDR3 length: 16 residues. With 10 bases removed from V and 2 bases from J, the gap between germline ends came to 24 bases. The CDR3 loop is CATRSRGDSRAYEQYF. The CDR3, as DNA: TGTGCCACCAGATCCAGGGGAGACAGCAGAGCCTACGAGCAGTACTTC.

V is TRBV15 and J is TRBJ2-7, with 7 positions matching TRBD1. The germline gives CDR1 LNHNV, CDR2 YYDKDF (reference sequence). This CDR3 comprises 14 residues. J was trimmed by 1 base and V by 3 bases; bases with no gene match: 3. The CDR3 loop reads CATSSRTGSYEQYF. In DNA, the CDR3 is TGTGCCACCAGCAGTCGGACAGGATCCTACGAGCAGTACTTC. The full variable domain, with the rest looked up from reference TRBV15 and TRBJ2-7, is DAMVIQNPRYQVTQFGKPVTLSCSQTLNHNVMYWYQQKSSQAPKLLFHYYDKDFNNEADTPDNFQSRRPNTSFCFLDIRSPGLGDTAMYLCATSSRTGSYEQYFGPGTRLTVT.

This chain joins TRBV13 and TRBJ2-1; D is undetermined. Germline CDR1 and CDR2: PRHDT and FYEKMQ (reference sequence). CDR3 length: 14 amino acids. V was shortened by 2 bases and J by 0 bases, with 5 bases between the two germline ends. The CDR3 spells CASSLRVSYNEQFF. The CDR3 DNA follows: TGTGCCAGCAGCTTACGAGTCTCCTACAATGAGCAGTTCTTC.

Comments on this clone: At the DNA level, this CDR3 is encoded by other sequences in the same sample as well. CDR3 in DNA: TGTGCCAGTAGTTTACAGGGGATGAACACTGAAGCTTTCTTT. Translated, it gives CASSLQGMNTEAFF. The chain employs TRBV19 and TRBJ1-1; 7 bases line up with TRBD1. V lost 5 bases and J lost 0; bases outside the gene matches: 3. Germline lookup yields CDR1 LNHDA and CDR2 SQIVND (reference sequence). The length of the CDR3 is 14 residues.

For the CDR3, the DNA is TGTGCCAGCAGTTTCCAGGGAGGAAAGGGCTACACCTTC. It is translated as CASSFQGGKGYTF. J is TRBJ1-2 and V is TRBV27; weak D call: TRBD1 (5 bases). CDR3 length equals 13 residues. Deletions cut 3 bases from V and 8 bases from J, with 13 bases between. From germline, CDR1 is MNHEY and CDR2 SMNVEV (reference sequence).

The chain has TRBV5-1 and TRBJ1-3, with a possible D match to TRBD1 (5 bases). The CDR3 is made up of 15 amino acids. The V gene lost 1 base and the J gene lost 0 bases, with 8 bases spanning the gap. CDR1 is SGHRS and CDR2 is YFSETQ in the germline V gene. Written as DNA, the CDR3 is TGCGCCAGCAGCTTGCTGGGGGACTCTGGAAACACCATATATTTT. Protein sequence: CASSLLGDSGNTIYF.

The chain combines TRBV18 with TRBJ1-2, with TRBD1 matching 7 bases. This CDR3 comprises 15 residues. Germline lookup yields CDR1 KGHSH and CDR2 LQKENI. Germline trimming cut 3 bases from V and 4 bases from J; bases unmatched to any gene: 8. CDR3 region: CASSPPTGTAYGYTF. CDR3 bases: TGTGCCAGCTCACCCCCGACAGGGACAGCCTATGGCTACACCTTC. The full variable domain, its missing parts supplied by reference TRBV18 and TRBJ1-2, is NAGVMQNPRHLVRRRGQEARLRCSPMKGHSHVYWYRQLPEEGLKFMVYLQKENIIDESGMPKERFSAEFPKEGPSILRIQQVVRGDSAAYFCASSPPTGTAYGYTFGSGTRLTVV.

CDR3 residues: CASSDIGSGRVWEQFF. CDR3 sequence (DNA): TGTGCCAGCAGCGACATAGGAAGCGGGAGGGTTTGGGAGCAGTTCTTC. V is TRBV13 and J is TRBJ2-1; TRBD2 matches 10 bases. The CDR3 totals 16 residues. J lost 10 bases, V lost 5 bases, and 14 bases had no gene match. The V gene's germline CDR1 is PRHDT and CDR2 FYEKMQ (reference sequence).

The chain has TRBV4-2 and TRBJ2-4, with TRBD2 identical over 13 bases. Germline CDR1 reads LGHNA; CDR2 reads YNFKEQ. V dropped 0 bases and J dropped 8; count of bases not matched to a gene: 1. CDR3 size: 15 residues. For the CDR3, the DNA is TGTGCCAGCAGCCAAGAGACTAGCGGGAGGTACATTCAGTACTTC. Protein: CASSQETSGRYIQYF.

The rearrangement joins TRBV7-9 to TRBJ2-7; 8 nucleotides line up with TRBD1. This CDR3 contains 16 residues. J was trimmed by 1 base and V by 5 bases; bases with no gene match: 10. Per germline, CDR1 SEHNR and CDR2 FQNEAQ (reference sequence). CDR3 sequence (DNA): TGTGCCAGCAGCCCGAATTGGGACAGGCCATCCTACGAGCAGTACTTC. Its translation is CASSPNWDRPSYEQYF.